This TCR beta chain was captured in a study of spatial heterogeneity in lung cancer. Study as a whole: A unique TCR and UMI combination showed up more than ten times in raw reads, on average.

CDR1 is SQVTM, CDR2 ANQGSEA, per germline. The CDR3 covers 13 residues. V lost 8 bases and J lost 1; bases outside the gene matches: 6. Every cDNA TCR molecule received its own unique molecular identifier. Using its own MiXCR run on the 5' RACE reads, TCRdb lists one record per CDR3 protein. The table records approximately 81,000 distinct CDR3 sequences, over 10% of them present only once. Points from the study as a whole: Ubiquitous expanded tumor TCRs surfaced in blood more at resection than they did at follow-up.

Noted time point: sample taken at primary tumor resection. Extraction of whole RNA from tumor, nontumor lung or frozen PBMC preceded unsorted sequencing. Donation came from over 60 patients with untreated early-stage non-small cell lung cancer. This clonotype was recorded a few times. Its antigen is unknown. V gene TRBV29-1 combines with J gene TRBJ2-5; TRBD2 matches at 8 bases. Sequencing was performed on PBMCs, taken at surgery. The clonotype was recovered from a male donor with early-stage non-small cell lung cancer. CDR3 protein: CSSGGLGQETQYF. The CDR3 DNA reads TGCAGCTCTGGGGGACTAGGCCAAGAGACCCAGTACTTC.